This TCR beta chain was sequenced during a study of T cells in Graves' hyperthyroidism and ophthalmopathy. The CDR3 regions of TCR beta were amplified from RNA transcripts. A set of HTBI primers served as the primers for a first-round RT-PCR of the TCR CDR3. TCRdb itself ran the multiplex PCR reads through MiXCR, one entry per CDR3 protein. The sample lists roughly 420,000 distinct CDR3 sequences, roughly 13% seen once, with about 5% in the top ten. Regarding the study as a whole: By a 13 V-J model, ophthalmopathy was set apart from stable hyperthyroidism.

Each diagnosis was grounded in clinical symptoms, serum thyroxine and TRAb, thyroid ultrasound, and orbital computed tomography. As concerns this clonotype: Its antigen is not identified. A read error may be the cause here, since a much bigger clone is one base away.

The germline V gene has CDR1 MNHNS and CDR2 SASEGT. CDR3 length: 15 residues. The sample taken for sequencing was blood. The TCR sequence derives from a woman aged 18-29 years with Graves' hyperthyroidism. J is TRBJ1-1 and V is TRBV6-1, with 7 bases matching TRBD1. CDR3 in amino acids: CVSSPRGGPRTEAFF. The DNA for the CDR3 is TGTGTCAGCAGTCCGCGAGGGGGCCCCAGGACTGAAGCTTTCTTT.